This T cell receptor beta chain was sequenced in a study of early T cells in non-severe SARS-CoV-2 infection. Turning to the study itself: Sequenced material consisted of bulk RNA (from unsorted whole blood), and chains were unpaired. Overall study results and limits: Anti-spike CD8 responses were favored in VDJdb matching, and private and CD4 specificities were missed.

The CDR3 is 13 amino acids. Trimming left V 6 bases short and J 6 bases short, with 13 bases between. CDR1 and CDR2 (germline): MNHEY, SVGAGI. As for this clonotype: Its target is not known.

Molecules of cDNA were individually given unique molecular identifiers that were attached to them. TCRdb itself ran the 5' RACE reads through MiXCR, one entry per CDR3 protein. The table lists 59,000 or so distinct CDR3 sequences, 10% to 15% of them singletons, with under 1.5% in the top ten. The TCR comes from an adult who was a healthcare worker with PCR-confirmed SARS-CoV-2 infection or an uninfected control (not recorded which). The material sequenced was whole blood, taken at baseline. The chain carries TRBV6-5 and TRBJ2-3, with D perhaps matching TRBD1 (5 bases). The CDR3 sequence is CASSSRVSDTQYF. The CDR3 DNA reads TGTGCCAGCAGCTCCAGGGTCTCCGATACGCAGTATTTT.